Sequencing of this TCR beta chain was carried out in a study of blood T cells in healthy people across ages. Study-wide background: Template switching recovered approximately one barcoded beta molecule for every two T cells.

Per the germline V gene, CDR1 is SNHLY and CDR2 is FYNNEI. This CDR3 has 16 amino acids. V shed 4 bases, J shed 1 base, and the junction held 8 bases outside the gene matches. Through a sample-barcoded 5' primer and a J-beta primer mix, a second PCR was run for about 6 to 11 cycles. Each cDNA molecule, via a template-switch adaptor with 12 random nucleotides, was tagged. Paired-end reads containing CDR3 totaled no fewer than 3 million for each sample. Using its own MiXCR run on the 5' RACE reads, TCRdb lists one record per CDR3 protein. This sample yields 550,000 to 800,000 distinct CDR3 sequences, of which around a fifth are seen a single time; roughly 3.4% belongs to the top ten.

The sample consisted of blood. The clonotype was recovered from a man between 65 and 85 years old in good health. This chain uses TRBV2 with TRBJ2-3, with 7 nucleotides matching TRBD2. This CDR3 is CASSALSSGGTDTQYF. In DNA, the CDR3 is TGTGCCAGCAGTGCCCTCTCCAGCGGGGGCACAGATACGCAGTATTTT.